One T cell receptor beta chain is described in this entry. This sample is part of a study of cytomegalovirus exposure and HLA in healthy donors. The PCR had 60 Vbeta and 13 Jbeta primers. Using immunoSEQ multiplex PCR, the repertoire was profiled, and TCRdb retains in-frame clones only, with some absent. The repertoire holds tens of thousands of clones, approximately 70% seen once, with over 8.5% in the top ten. From germline, CDR1 is GTSNPN and CDR2 SVGIG (reference sequence). V lost 1 base to trimming and J lost 3 bases; unmatched junction nucleotides: 8. The CDR3 totals 17 residues. The sequence was obtained from a woman in her thirties or forties in good health and CMV-seropositive. This rearrangement joins TRBV30 to TRBJ2-2; 10 bases line up with TRBD2. The source material was PBMCs. CDR3 nucleotide sequence: TGTGCCTGGAGTGACGCTAGCGGGAGAGGGGACACCGGGGAGCTGTTTTTT. Amino acids: CAWSDASGRGDTGELFF. Full variable domain (missing parts from reference TRBV30 and TRBJ2-2): SQTIHQWPATLVQPVGSPLSLECTVEGTSNPNLYWYRQAAGRGLQLLFYSVGIGQISSEVPQNLSASRPQDRQFILSSKKLLLSDSGFYLCAWSDASGRGDTGELFFGEGSRLTVL.